Following are 10 T cell receptor beta chains from one sample sequenced in a study of OX40 agonist ivuxolimab in advanced cancers. TCRdb's table, derived via immunoSEQ multiplex PCR, lists solely in-frame clones and lacks some. Seen here are about 77,000 clones, around four fifths observed once, and the top ten hold roughly 0.76%. The starting material was CD4+ or CD8+ T cells sorted from blood, obtained in a trial of the OX40 agonist ivuxolimab. All receptors come from an adult with an advanced solid tumor such as melanoma, head and neck, liver or kidney cancer.

The chain uses TRBV2 and TRBJ1-1; perhaps TRBD1 as D (6 bases). The V end was cut by 5 bases, the J end by 4 bases, with 14 bases between. CDR3 length equals 14 residues. Germline V gene sequence: CDR1 SNHLY, CDR2 FYNNEI. Here the CDR3 reads CASSSQGPLTEAFF. The CDR3 DNA sequence: TGTGCCAGCAGTTCCCAGGGGCCCCTCACTGAAGCTTTCTTT.

The chain recombines TRBV10-3 with TRBJ1-5, with D possibly being TRBD1 (5 bases). This CDR3 spans 15 amino acids. V lost 3 bases to trimming and J lost 0 bases, with 9 bases between them. Germline V gives CDR1 ENHRY, CDR2 SYGVKD. CDR3 sequence (DNA): TGTGCCATCAGTGATGACAGTTATAGCAATCAGCCCCAGCATTTT. Translating it yields CAISDDSYSNQPQHF.

The V call is TRBV5-4, the J call TRBJ2-3, with TRBD1 identical over 10 bases. The CDR3 is 16 residues long. Trimming took 2 bases from V and 3 from J; bases not matched to a gene: 6. From germline, CDR1 is SGHNT and CDR2 YYREEE (reference sequence). The CDR3 coding sequence is TGTGCCAGCAGCTTCCACAGACAGGGGGCAACAGATACGCAGTATTTT. Residues: CASSFHRQGATDTQYF.

The chain employs TRBV4-3 and TRBJ1-1; 7 positions match TRBD1. V lost 5 bases to trimming and J lost 7 bases; unmatched junction nucleotides: 4. The CDR3 extends over 12 amino acids. Germline V CDR1 and CDR2: LGHNA, YSLEER. In DNA form, the CDR3 reads TGCGCCAGCAGCGCCCGGACAGGTGAAGCTTTCTTT. Translation gives CASSARTGEAFF.

The chain joins TRBV7-2 to TRBJ1-1; tentative D call: TRBD1 (5 bases). This CDR3 is 15 amino acids long. CDR1 SGHTA and CDR2 FQGNSA come from the germline V gene. Between the trimmed V and J ends, which lost 5 bases and 1 base, there was a span of 14 bases. The CDR3 DNA reads TGTGCCAGCAGCGCCCAGGGTTTCGGGAACACTGAAGCTTTCTTT. Its translation: CASSAQGFGNTEAFF. The full variable domain, its missing parts supplied by reference TRBV7-2 and TRBJ1-1, is GAGVSQSPSNKVTEKGKDVELRCDPISGHTALYWYRQSLGQGLEFLIYFQGNSAPDKSGLPSDRFSAERTGGSVSTLTIQRTQQEDSAVYLCASSAQGFGNTEAFFGQGTRLTVV.

The chain has TRBV11-3 and TRBJ1-1; D uncertain. There are 14 residues in the CDR3. The V end lost 1 base, the J end lost 0 bases, and 6 bases lay between the germline ends. The germline V gene encodes CDR1 SGHNT and CDR2 YENEEA. The CDR3 sequence is CASSLGQMNTEAFF. The CDR3 DNA reads as TGTGCCAGCAGCTTAGGGCAGATGAACACTGAAGCTTTCTTT.

The rearrangement joins TRBV6-5 to TRBJ2-3; the D gene is possibly TRBD1 (7 bases). The length of the CDR3 is 16 residues. V dropped 0 bases and J dropped 4 bases, with 14 bases sitting between them. CDR1 and CDR2 (germline): MNHEY, SVGAGI. CDR3 region: CASSYSGLRGADTQYF. CDR3 sequence (DNA): TGTGCCAGCAGTTACTCGGGACTCAGGGGGGCAGATACGCAGTATTTT.

This clone was recorded once. The V and J genes are TRBV4-1 and TRBJ2-2, with D possibly being TRBD1 (6 bases). Trimming stripped 0 bases from V and 5 bases from J, with 13 bases between. The CDR3 is made up of 16 amino acids. In germline, CDR1 is MGHRA, CDR2 YSYEKL. This CDR3 reads CASSQELGGRTGELFF. The CDR3, as DNA: TGCGCCAGCAGCCAAGAATTAGGGGGTCGGACCGGGGAGCTGTTTTTT.

The rearrangement joins TRBV11-3 to TRBJ2-5; TRBD1 is a possible D gene (6 bases). Germline CDR1 is SGHNT and CDR2 is YENEEA. V was trimmed by 5 bases and J by 5 bases, leaving 12 bases between them. CDR3 length: 13 residues. Here the CDR3 reads CASSDQGQETQYF. The CDR3 region has the DNA TGTGCCAGCAGCGACCAGGGGCAGGAGACCCAGTACTTC. The full variable domain, its missing parts supplied by reference TRBV11-3 and TRBJ2-5, is EAGVVQSPRYKIIEKKQPVAFWCNPISGHNTLYWYLQNLGQGPELLIRYENEEAVDDSQLPKDRFSAERLKGVDSTLKIQPAELGDSAVYLCASSDQGQETQYFGPGTRLLVL.

The J gene is TRBJ1-2, the V gene TRBV14; D is unresolved. The CDR3 is 12 amino acids. The V gene lost 5 bases and the J gene lost 2 bases, with 6 bases spanning the gap. Germline CDR1 reads SGHDN; CDR2 reads FVKESK. The CDR3 sequence is CASSVGNYGYTF. The DNA of the CDR3 is TGTGCCAGCAGCGTCGGGAACTATGGCTACACCTTC.